The 21 T cell receptor beta chains in this list originate from one sample, sequenced in a study of blood T cell repertoires in COVID-19. TCRdb keeps only in-frame clones here, not all; method: immunoSEQ multiplex PCR. Among more than 200,000 clones listed, 75% to 90% were seen once. The specimen was peripheral blood. These TCRs come from a man aged 25-45 years with active or convalescent COVID-19.

The genes are TRBV6-5 and TRBJ1-1; maybe TRBD1 (5 bases). Looked up from germline, CDR1 is MNHEY and CDR2 is SVGAGI. The ends were cut back, 2 bases at V and 4 bases at J, with 11 bases in the middle. This CDR3 is 14 amino acids long. CDR3 DNA: TGTGCCAGCAGTTACACGGACAAAGGCACTGAAGCTTTCTTT. It encodes CASSYTDKGTEAFF.

DNA of the CDR3: TGTGCCGGGGGGACAGGCGGTATTCTCTCCGACTATGGCTACACCTTC. Its protein is CAGGTGGILSDYGYTF. The V and J genes are TRBV27 and TRBJ1-2; 8 bases are shared with TRBD1. Trimming cost V 11 bases and J 3 bases; bases outside gene matches: 17. The CDR3 totals 16 residues. Germline V gives CDR1 MNHEY, CDR2 SMNVEV (reference sequence).

The chain is built from TRBV4-1 and TRBJ2-2; D gene unclear. The V gene lost 1 base and the J gene lost 3 bases, with 3 bases spanning the gap. CDR1 and CDR2 from the germline V gene are MGHRA and YSYEKL. This CDR3 region has 13 residues. This chain's CDR3 is CASSQVYTGELFF. The CDR3 nucleotides read TGCGCCAGCAGCCAAGTCTACACCGGGGAGCTGTTTTTT.

The genes are TRBV6-4 and TRBJ1-6; D gene unclear. CDR3 length equals 16 residues. V shed 6 bases and J shed 5 bases, with 17 bases lying between them. Germline lookup yields CDR1 MRHNA and CDR2 SNTAGT. This CDR3 reads CASRPESGMNNSPLHF. In nucleotides, the CDR3 is TGTGCCAGCAGGCCAGAGTCGGGGATGAATAATTCACCCCTCCACTTT.

The chain is built from TRBV12-5 and TRBJ2-1; a weak D match, TRBD2 (5 bases). From germline, CDR1 is LGHNT and CDR2 FRNRAP. This CDR3 has 16 residues. V was shortened by 0 bases and J by 4 bases, with 13 bases between the two germline ends. CDR3 amino acids: CASGLVEGIGYNEQFF. CDR3 nucleotides: TGTGCTAGTGGTTTGGTCGAGGGCATAGGGTACAATGAGCAGTTCTTC.

This chain uses TRBV5-5 with TRBJ1-4, with D possibly matching TRBD1 (5 bases). This CDR3 spans 14 amino acids. V gave up 0 bases and J gave up 8 bases, with 11 bases separating them. CDR1 SGHKS and CDR2 YYEKEE come from the germline V gene (reference sequence). The DNA of the CDR3 is TGTGCCAGCAGCTTGGCGGGGGTTGGGGAAAAACTGTTTTTT. Its protein product is CASSLAGVGEKLFF.

The V gene is TRBV28, the J gene TRBJ1-3; no firm D call. The CDR3 is 14 amino acids. Germline V gene sequence: CDR1 MDHEN, CDR2 SYDVKM. The V end lost 10 bases, the J end lost 3 bases, and 16 bases lay between the germline ends. CDR3 loop: CATTTPRLGNTIYF. CDR3 nucleotide sequence: TGTGCCACCACCACGCCGCGGCTTGGAAACACCATATATTTT.

This clone was seen a single time. The chain combines TRBV6-5 with TRBJ1-5, with 9 bases that match TRBD1. Trimming removed 6 bases from V and 7 bases from J; junction bases left unmatched: 7. Germline CDR1 MNHEY, CDR2 SVGAGI. There are 14 residues in the CDR3. The DNA for the CDR3 is TGTGCCAGCAGCCCGGGACAGGGTCGGCAGCCCCAGCATTTT. It is translated as CASSPGQGRQPQHF.

The chain uses TRBV5-8 and TRBJ1-4, with TRBD1 matching 7 bases. This CDR3 has 15 residues. V shed 4 bases and J 4 bases; nucleotides not matched to a gene: 7. Germline-derived CDR1 and CDR2 are SGHTS and YDEGEE. The chain's CDR3 is CASSPRDRYNEKLFF. As DNA, the CDR3 is TGTGCCAGCAGCCCCCGGGACAGATATAATGAAAAACTGTTTTTT. The entire variable domain, with the rest obtained from reference TRBV5-8 and TRBJ1-4, is as follows: EAGVTQSPTHLIKTRGQQATLRCSPISGHTSVYWYQQALGLGLQFLLWYDEGEERNRGNFPPRFSGRQFPNYSSELNVNALELEDSALYLCASSPRDRYNEKLFFGSGTQLSVL.

The chain employs TRBV5-6 and TRBJ2-1; 7 bases are shared with TRBD1. With 4 bases clipped from V and 6 bases from J, the junction kept 13 bases outside the gene matches. Germline V gives CDR1 SGHDT, CDR2 YYEEEE. The CDR3 covers 16 residues. The CDR3 sequence: CASSEYRDSASNEQFF. The DNA of the CDR3 is TGTGCCAGCAGCGAATACCGGGACAGCGCCAGCAATGAGCAGTTCTTC.

V gene TRBV7-2 combines with J gene TRBJ1-3, with D possibly being TRBD1 (5 bases). The CDR3 runs 16 residues. V lost 5 bases, J lost 2 bases, and 16 bases lay in between. From germline, CDR1 is SGHTA and CDR2 FQGNSA. CDR3 nucleotides: TGTGCCAGCAGCCCCCGGAGGGGTCTGGCTGGAAACACCATATATTTT. Translating it yields CASSPRRGLAGNTIYF.

The V and J genes are TRBV2 and TRBJ2-7; D is uncertain. The CDR3 totals 13 residues. In germline, CDR1 is SNHLY, CDR2 FYNNEI. V lost 7 bases and J lost 3, with 13 bases in between. CDR3: CASTPGHHYEQYF. In nucleotides, the CDR3 is TGTGCCAGCACTCCTGGGCACCACTACGAGCAGTACTTC. Combining the CDR3 with reference TRBV2 and TRBJ2-7 gives the whole variable domain EPEVTQTPSHQVTQMGQEVILRCVPISNHLYFYWYRQILGQKVEFLVSFYNNEISEKSEIFDDQFSVERPDGSNFTLKIRSTKLEDSAMYFCASTPGHHYEQYFGPGTRLTVT.

This chain joins TRBV5-1 and TRBJ2-3; weak D call: TRBD2 (6 bases). Germline-derived CDR1 and CDR2 are SGHRS and YFSETQ. V lost 1 base and J 2 bases, leaving 11 bases between the germline ends. There are 15 residues in the CDR3. The CDR3 reads CASSLTGGYTDTQYF. In nucleotides, the CDR3 is TGCGCCAGCAGCTTGACTGGGGGGTACACAGATACGCAGTATTTT. Drawing the rest from reference TRBV5-1 and TRBJ2-3, the complete variable domain is KAGVTQTPRYLIKTRGQQVTLSCSPISGHRSVSWYQQTPGQGLQFLFEYFSETQRNKGNFPGRFSGRQFSNSRSEMNVSTLELGDSALYLCASSLTGGYTDTQYFGPGTRLTVL.

CDR3 amino acids: CASSLTKSTEAFF. In DNA form, the CDR3 reads TGTGCCAGCAGCTTAACCAAGAGCACTGAAGCTTTCTTT. The chain employs TRBV7-9 and TRBJ1-1; no definite D call. Germline CDR1 and CDR2: SEHNR and FQNEAQ (reference sequence). The CDR3 loop spans 13 amino acids. The V and J ends lost 2 bases and 4 bases respectively, with 8 bases between them.

The V call is TRBV11-2, the J call TRBJ2-1; maybe TRBD2 (6 bases). The CDR3 is 14 residues long. Germline-derived CDR1 and CDR2 are SGHAT and FQNNGV. V shed 2 bases and J shed 5 bases, with 10 bases lying between them. CDR3 sequence (DNA): TGTGCCAGCAGCTTACTAGCGACGAACAATGAGCAGTTCTTC. It encodes CASSLLATNNEQFF.

In its sample, this clone was seen a few times. The chain carries TRBV5-1 and TRBJ1-4; D is possibly TRBD1 (5 bases). Germline values: CDR1 SGHRS, CDR2 YFSETQ. V was cut by 5 bases and J by 3 bases, with 14 bases left in between. This CDR3 comprises 15 residues. CDR3 sequence (DNA): TGCGCCAGCAGGCGACAGTCGGCATCTAATGAAAAACTGTTTTTT. Encoded protein: CASRRQSASNEKLFF.

For the CDR3, the DNA is TGTGCCAGCAGGCTCAGGGGAAATGAGCAGTTCTTC. Residues: CASRLRGNEQFF. This chain connects TRBV3-1 (or the pseudogene TRBV3-2) to TRBJ2-1; possible D gene TRBD1, 6 bases. Trimming took off 6 bases at V and 7 bases at J, with 10 bases between the two ends. The germline V gene has CDR1 LGHDT and CDR2 YNNKEL (reference sequence). This CDR3 has 12 amino acids.

J is TRBJ1-2 and V is TRBV5-1; 10 bases line up with TRBD1. V was pared by 4 bases and J by 8 bases, with 11 bases of the junction left unmatched. Germline V CDR1 and CDR2: SGHRS, YFSETQ. The CDR3 runs 15 residues. The DNA for the CDR3 is TGCGCCAGCAGCCCAAATAGGGGGACAGGGGACGGCTACACCTTC. This codes for CASSPNRGTGDGYTF.

In the case of this clone: At one end the junction does not follow the germline gene, possibly because of a read error. The rearrangement links TRBV5-1 to TRBJ1-3; 11 positions match TRBD1. Germline CDR1 and CDR2: SGHRS and YFSETQ. The length of the CDR3 is 13 residues. The CDR3: CASRWGQGENLSF. In DNA, the CDR3 is TGCGCCAGCCGCTGGGGACAGGGGGAGAATCTGAGTTTT.

The gene calls are TRBV5-6 and TRBJ1-2; 12 bases are shared with TRBD1. The CDR3 sequence is 14 residues long. Germline trimming cut 5 bases from V and 8 bases from J; bases unmatched to any gene: 7. CDR1 SGHDT and CDR2 YYEEEE come from the germline V gene. The CDR3 is CASRSGQGATGYTF. The CDR3 region has the DNA TGTGCCAGCAGATCGGGACAGGGGGCGACAGGCTACACCTTC.

The V and J genes are TRBV6-5 and TRBJ2-7; D might be TRBD1 (5 bases). CDR1 and CDR2 (germline): MNHEY, SVGAGI. The V gene lost 8 bases and the J gene lost 3 bases, with 14 bases spanning the gap. CDR3 length: 13 amino acids. The CDR3, as DNA: TGTGCCAGCGGGGTGCAGGGCGGCTACGAGCAGTACTTC. The encoded protein is CASGVQGGYEQYF.